Below are 14 T cell receptor beta chains sequenced from a single sample in a study of Graves' ophthalmopathy and Graves' hyperthyroidism. Researchers took RNA transcripts and amplified TCR beta CDR3 regions from them. HTBI-primed RT-PCR formed the first round, and a multiplex PCR formed the second. TCRdb redid the calling of the multiplex PCR reads with MiXCR, one entry per CDR3 protein. The sample lists about 480,000 distinct CDR3 sequences, 13% to 15% occurring once. Specimen: blood. All receptors come from a young woman with Graves' ophthalmopathy.

At least ten counts were recorded for this clonotype. The chain carries TRBV7-8 and TRBJ1-2; weak D call: TRBD1 (5 bases). CDR3 length: 14 amino acids. Germline CDR1 is SGHVS and CDR2 is FQNEAQ. Trimming removed 0 bases from V and 8 bases from J, with 13 bases in between. CDR3 region: CASSLAGPTRGYTF. In DNA form, the CDR3 reads TGTGCCAGCAGCTTAGCGGGACCGACAAGAGGCTACACCTTC.

In this sample, this clonotype turned up a few times. The chain combines TRBV6-1 with TRBJ2-5; TRBD2 aligns across 7 bases. CDR3 length: 17 residues. V trimming: 5 bases; J trimming: 0 bases; junction bases outside the gene matches: 12. CDR1 and CDR2 from the germline V gene are MNHNS and SASEGT. The CDR3 nucleotides are TGTGCCAGCAGTCCCTACTGGGCGGGGGAGTACCAAGAGACCCAGTACTTC. Amino acids: CASSPYWAGEYQETQYF.

This clonotype appeared many times. The chain combines TRBV12-3 or TRBV12-4 with TRBJ2-7, with 9 positions matching TRBD1. The length of the CDR3 is 14 residues. V gave up 3 bases and J gave up 2 bases; unmatched junction bases: 2. The CDR3 reads CASSLWDRAYEQYF. CDR3 sequence (DNA): TGTGCCAGCAGTTTGTGGGACAGGGCCTACGAGCAGTACTTC.

This clonotype was detected ten times or more. The V and J genes are TRBV6-5 and TRBJ1-2; D gene uncertain. With 6 bases removed from V and 1 base from J, the gap between germline ends came to 18 bases. Germline CDR1 is MNHEY and CDR2 is SVGAGI. This CDR3 is built from 16 residues. The CDR3 DNA reads as TGTGCCAGCAGCTCACGGCCGGCCAGTCTTAACTATGGCTACACCTTC. This translates into CASSSRPASLNYGYTF.

This clonotype was counted ten times or more. The chain combines TRBV6-1 with TRBJ1-6, with a tentative D call TRBD1 (6 bases). Germline values: CDR1 MNHNS, CDR2 SASEGT. The CDR3 length is 14 residues. The V gene lost 1 base and the J gene lost 14 bases, with 15 bases spanning the gap. The CDR3 is CASSEVHTGTSLHF. CDR3 nucleotides: TGTGCCAGCAGTGAAGTACACACAGGGACATCCCTCCACTTT.

The genes are TRBV24-1 and TRBJ2-2, with 12 bases fitting TRBD2. The germline gives CDR1 KGHDR, CDR2 SFDVKD. The length of the CDR3 is 17 residues. The V segment lost 3 bases and the J segment 1 base; nucleotides outside the gene matches: 2. The CDR3 sequence is CATSDRTSGVNTGELFF. The CDR3 nucleotides read TGTGCCACCAGTGATCGGACTAGCGGGGTGAACACCGGGGAGCTGTTTTTT.

The sample holds a few counts of this clonotype. The chain joins TRBV4-2 to TRBJ1-1; 7 nucleotides line up with TRBD1. The CDR3 length is 13 residues. V gave up 1 base and J gave up 7 bases; unmatched junction bases: 3. Germline-derived CDR1 and CDR2 are LGHNA and YNFKEQ. The CDR3 loop reads CASSQGGQFEAFF. The CDR3 DNA reads TGTGCCAGCAGCCAAGGGGGACAGTTTGAAGCTTTCTTT.

This clonotype was seen many times. V is TRBV28 and J is TRBJ2-7, with D uncertain. V dropped 4 bases and J dropped 3 bases, with 7 bases sitting between them. CDR3 length: 12 amino acids. CDR1 and CDR2 from the germline V gene are MDHEN and SYDVKM. This chain's CDR3 is CASSSVRYEQYF. CDR3 DNA: TGTGCCAGCAGTTCCGTCCGCTACGAGCAGTACTTC.

This clonotype was seen ten or more times. This chain connects TRBV30 to TRBJ2-2; D gene ambiguous. The CDR3 has 13 residues. Germline assignment: CDR1 GTSNPN and CDR2 SVGIG (reference sequence). V lost 8 bases and J 4 bases, leaving 14 bases between the germline ends. The CDR3: CATQQKGTGELFF. DNA for the CDR3: TGTGCCACCCAACAGAAGGGCACCGGGGAGCTGTTTTTT. Together with reference TRBV30 and TRBJ2-2, the CDR3 gives the full variable domain: SQTIHQWPATLVQPVGSPLSLECTVEGTSNPNLYWYRQAAGRGLQLLFYSVGIGQISSEVPQNLSASRPQDRQFILSSKKLLLSDSGFYLCATQQKGTGELFFGEGSRLTVL.

This clonotype was picked up many times. The chain carries TRBV28 and TRBJ2-6; D unresolved. Per the germline V gene, CDR1 is MDHEN and CDR2 is SYDVKM. The CDR3 is made up of 13 amino acids. Trimming took 7 bases from V and 2 from J, leaving 6 bases between them. The CDR3 loop reads CASILTGANVLTF. The CDR3 DNA follows: TGTGCCAGCATCCTTACTGGGGCCAACGTCCTGACTTTC.

Many counts were recorded for this clonotype. The chain employs TRBV20-1 and TRBJ1-1; D remains ambiguous. Trimming pared 5 bases from V and 1 base from J, leaving 8 bases between. CDR3 length: 12 amino acids. Germline assignment: CDR1 DFQATT and CDR2 SNEGSKA (reference sequence). The CDR3, as DNA: TGCAGTGCTCCACGTGCGAACACTGAAGCTTTCTTT. Translation: CSAPRANTEAFF.

In its sample, this clonotype was seen many times. The V call is TRBV28, the J call TRBJ1-2; TRBD1 might be the D (6 bases). This CDR3 has 20 residues. From germline, CDR1 is MDHEN and CDR2 SYDVKM. Trimming took 1 base from V and 2 from J, leaving 26 bases between them. In DNA form, the CDR3 reads TGTGCCAGCAGTTTATTCGGTCCCGACGGCTATCGGGGGCGAAACTATGGCTACACCTTC. This sequence encodes CASSLFGPDGYRGRNYGYTF.

This clonotype was counted ten times or more. The CDR3 DNA reads TGCGCCAGCAGCTTCGTACCTCTGGGTGGCTACACCTTC. Encoded protein: CASSFVPLGGYTF. V gene TRBV5-1 combines with J gene TRBJ1-2; D is undetermined. CDR3 length equals 13 residues. V lost 2 bases to trimming and J lost 7 bases, with 12 bases between them. CDR1 is SGHRS and CDR2 is YFSETQ in the germline V gene.

This clonotype was observed at least ten times. The chain is built from TRBV27 and TRBJ1-1, with D possibly TRBD1 on 5 matching bases. Trimming removed 2 bases from V and 5 bases from J, with 12 bases in between. Germline loops: CDR1 MNHEY, CDR2 SMNVEV (reference sequence). CDR3 size: 14 residues. In nucleotides, the CDR3 is TGTGCCAGCAGTTTAGGAGGGGAGGGTACTGAAGCTTTCTTT. This translates into CASSLGGEGTEAFF.